This entry is about one T cell receptor beta chain. V dropped 5 bases and J dropped 0 bases, with 7 bases sitting between them. The CDR3 extends over 13 amino acids. The germline CDR1 and CDR2 sequences are MNHNY and SVGAGI (reference sequence). The table came from immunoSEQ multiplex PCR; TCRdb's copy has only in-frame clones and leaves some out. Of about 230,000 clones listed, about four fifths are singletons. This sample is drawn from a study of blood T cell repertoires in COVID-19. Individuals drawn from under 30 US areas were about 18 to 89 years old. Self-reported history from a screening survey and questionnaire set each donor's cohort.

The chain links TRBV6-6 to TRBJ1-2; D is ambiguous. This TCR was sampled from a man aged 55 to 70 who had recovered from COVID-19. Sequenced: PBMCs or T cells enriched from blood (not recorded which). In DNA form, the CDR3 reads TGTGCCAGCAGTGCGACACCTAACTATGGCTACACCTTC. This encodes CASSATPNYGYTF.